This T cell receptor (beta chain) appears in the sequencing data of a study of OX40 agonist ivuxolimab in advanced cancers. The overall study: In this cohort, patients received ivuxolimab, an agonistic anti-OX40 (CD134) antibody. The diagnoses of dose-escalation patients were hepatocellular carcinoma, melanoma, renal cell or head and neck cancer. Partial responses were achieved by three patients, of whom one had hepatocellular carcinoma and two had cutaneous melanoma. Study-wide results and caveats: Dosing at 0.1 to 3.0 mg/kg was accompanied by clonal expansion of CD4+ and CD8+ blood T cells by week 6.

The repertoire was sequenced with immunoSEQ multiplex PCR; TCRdb's copy has only in-frame clones and lacks some. Found here are around 35,000 clones, 81% of them singletons; the top ten hold 1.3% to 1.5%. On this clone: Its target is unknown.

Germline assignment: CDR1 MDHEN and CDR2 SYDVKM. Trimming cost V 3 bases and J 3 bases; bases outside gene matches: 8. This CDR3 contains 16 residues. This TCR was sampled from an adult with an advanced solid tumor such as melanoma, head and neck, liver or kidney cancer. The genes are TRBV28 and TRBJ2-7; 10 positions agree with TRBD1. Sequenced here: CD4+ or CD8+ T cells sorted from blood, sampled in a trial of the OX40 agonist ivuxolimab. CDR3 amino acids: CASSLLVGQGDYEQYF. The CDR3 DNA is TGTGCCAGCAGTTTGCTGGTTGGACAGGGGGACTACGAGCAGTACTTC.